What follows is one TCR beta chain and its context. The CDR3 consists of 15 residues. V lost 1 base, J lost 5 bases, and 3 bases stayed unmatched. Germline V gives CDR1 SEHNR, CDR2 FQNEAQ (reference sequence). The sample comes from a study of blood T cell repertoires in COVID-19. Study as a whole: Some COVID-19 samples were acute and others convalescent; all came from the United States, Italy and Spain. The cDNA or gDNA used as material had been derived from T cells, B-cell-depleted T cells, or PBMCs.

Original data processing: Amplified reference gene primers provided the basis for estimating nucleated cell counts. Measured with immunoSEQ multiplex PCR; TCRdb has only the in-frame clones, and not every one. The V and J calls and clone size were taken over from that table, and D and trimming were inferred from the DNA. Of fewer than 25,000 clones in the sample, about 89% were seen once. Sample: peripheral blood. This clonotype originated in a human donor with active COVID-19. The donor label of this sample is uncertain. This rearrangement joins TRBV7-9 to TRBJ2-1; 9 bases match TRBD2. The CDR3 sequence is CASSLVASGDNEQFF. The CDR3 coding sequence is TGTGCCAGCAGCTTAGTGGCTAGCGGGGACAATGAGCAGTTCTTC. The whole variable domain, remainder taken from reference TRBV7-9 and TRBJ2-1, is DTGVSQNPRHKITKRGQNVTFRCDPISEHNRLYWYRQTLGQGPEFLTYFQNEAQLEKSRLLSDRFSAERPKGSFSTLEIQRTEQGDSAMYLCASSLVASGDNEQFFGPGTRLTVL.